This record covers a single T cell receptor beta chain. V dropped 5 bases and J dropped 2; count of bases not matched to a gene: 6. The CDR3 has 16 residues. CDR1 MGHRA and CDR2 YSYEKL come from the germline V gene. The data were produced by immunoSEQ multiplex PCR, yet TCRdb's version contains in-frame clones alone and is incomplete. This sample has around 30,000 clones; about 85% occur once, and the top ten carry about 30%. The time point was: blood 4 weeks post-SBRT, at nephrectomy. Documented treatment: 15 Gy SBRT to primary tumor, nephrectomy 4 weeks later. This renal cell carcinoma was of the clear cell type. The data are from a study of radiation and T cells in renal cell carcinoma.

Sequencing used blood, obtained from a patient whose treatment included radiotherapy and nephrectomy. The receptor comes from a man aged 55-75 years with renal cell carcinoma. This rearrangement joins TRBV4-1 to TRBJ2-7, with 13 bases lining up with TRBD2. In nucleotides, the CDR3 is TGCGCCAGCAGCAGGACTAGCGGGAGTCAGGCCTACGAGCAGTACTTC. Translation: CASSRTSGSQAYEQYF.